The sequence of this TCR beta chain was determined in a study of blood T cell repertoires in COVID-19. Study-wide context: T cells, B-cell-depleted T cells, or PBMCs provided the cDNA or gDNA that served as material.

On this clone itself: Other nucleotide sequences in the sample specify the same CDR3.

Sequenced by immunoSEQ multiplex PCR; TCRdb stores in-frame clones only, minus some. Of some 200,000 clones listed, about 78% were seen once; the top ten hold 7.2%. The germline V and J ends were trimmed by 0 bases and 5 bases, with 4 bases remaining between them. This CDR3 contains 12 residues. CDR1 and CDR2 from the germline V gene are LGHNA and YNFKEQ. This clonotype originated in a woman in her 70s with acute or convalescent COVID-19. The chain recombines TRBV4-2 with TRBJ2-5; no firm D call. Sequenced material: peripheral blood. The CDR3 is CASSQDRETQYF. In nucleotides, the CDR3 is TGTGCCAGCAGCCAAGACAGGGAGACCCAGTACTTC.